The next 20 T cell receptor beta chains were all read from a single sample in a study of technical replicates of blood from a few donors. Profiled with immunoSEQ multiplex PCR; TCRdb holds only in-frame clones, not every one. The sample shows some 67,000 clones, roughly 98% of them seen only once. Sequencing was performed on T cells isolated from PBMCs. Receptor source: a human donor in good health.

The V and J genes are TRBV5-1 and TRBJ2-1, with 11 bases identical to TRBD2. The CDR3 has 15 amino acids. CDR1 and CDR2 (germline): SGHRS, YFSETQ. V gave up 1 base and J gave up 5 bases; unmatched junction bases: 2. In DNA, the CDR3 is TGCGCCAGCAGCTTGACTAGCGGGGGTGACAATGAGCAGTTCTTC. Its protein is CASSLTSGGDNEQFF.

The chain employs TRBV6-5 and TRBJ2-1, with D perhaps matching TRBD2 (5 bases). V was pared by 0 bases and J by 0 bases, with 9 bases between. CDR1 and CDR2 (germline): MNHEY, SVGAGI. This CDR3 has 16 amino acids. The CDR3 here is CASSYSRRSSYNEQFF. Written as DNA, the CDR3 is TGTGCCAGCAGTTACTCGCGGAGGAGCTCCTACAATGAGCAGTTCTTC.

The rearrangement uses TRBV10-1 and TRBJ2-1; TRBD2 agrees at 8 bases. Trimming cost V 3 bases and J 3 bases; bases outside gene matches: 4. CDR3 length: 15 residues. CDR1 is WNHNN and CDR2 is SYGVQD in the germline V gene (reference sequence). This chain's CDR3 is CASSDPGGRYNEQFF. For the CDR3, the DNA is TGCGCCAGCAGTGATCCGGGGGGGCGCTACAATGAGCAGTTCTTC.

This chain links TRBV6-4 with TRBJ2-1, with 8 bases aligning to TRBD2. Germline V gene sequence: CDR1 MRHNA, CDR2 SNTAGT. The CDR3 loop spans 18 amino acids. J was trimmed by 4 bases and V by 8 bases; bases with no gene match: 19. For the CDR3, the DNA is TGTGCCAGCCATCCCTGGGGTTTCACTAGCGGCCAATACAATGAGCAGTTCTTC. Translating it yields CASHPWGFTSGQYNEQFF.

The chain uses TRBV7-9 and TRBJ1-6, with D hard to call. Germline CDR1 is SEHNR and CDR2 is FQNEAQ (reference sequence). The ends were cut back, 2 bases at V and 8 bases at J, with 16 bases in the middle. This CDR3 region has 16 residues. CDR3 bases: TGTGCCAGCAGCTTAAACCCGGGAGACCGGGATTCACCCCTCCACTTT. Its translation is CASSLNPGDRDSPLHF.

This clone was detected once. The gene calls are TRBV2 and TRBJ1-6, with a possible D match to TRBD1 (6 bases). Trimming left V 3 bases short and J 4 bases short, with 10 bases between. The CDR3 totals 15 residues. CDR1 is SNHLY, CDR2 FYNNEI, per germline. CDR3 protein: CASSDERGYNSPLHF. CDR3 DNA: TGTGCCAGCAGTGACGAGAGGGGGTATAATTCACCCCTCCACTTT. The whole variable domain, remainder taken from reference TRBV2 and TRBJ1-6, is EPEVTQTPSHQVTQMGQEVILRCVPISNHLYFYWYRQILGQKVEFLVSFYNNEISEKSEIFDDQFSVERPDGSNFTLKIRSTKLEDSAMYFCASSDERGYNSPLHFGNGTRLTVT.

The chain couples TRBV5-1 to TRBJ2-3; D is unclear. V lost 0 bases and J lost 4, with 9 bases in between. This CDR3 spans 14 amino acids. From germline, CDR1 is SGHRS and CDR2 YFSETQ. The CDR3: CASSLGLVSDTQYF. The DNA of the CDR3 is TGCGCCAGCAGCTTGGGTTTAGTATCAGATACGCAGTATTTT. The full variable domain, rest sourced from reference TRBV5-1 and TRBJ2-3, is KAGVTQTPRYLIKTRGQQVTLSCSPISGHRSVSWYQQTPGQGLQFLFEYFSETQRNKGNFPGRFSGRQFSNSRSEMNVSTLELGDSALYLCASSLGLVSDTQYFGPGTRLTVL.

The chain combines TRBV7-9 with TRBJ2-7; TRBD1 is a possible D gene (6 bases). Germline lookup yields CDR1 SEHNR and CDR2 FQNEAQ (reference sequence). CDR3 length: 16 residues. The ends were cut back, 0 bases at V and 4 bases at J, with 16 bases in the middle. This CDR3 is CASSLAPQGSKYEQYF. The CDR3 DNA reads as TGTGCCAGCAGCTTAGCCCCACAGGGCAGTAAGTACGAGCAGTACTTC.

J is TRBJ2-7 and V is TRBV28; 7 bases map to TRBD2. CDR1 and CDR2 (germline): MDHEN, SYDVKM. Trimming took 8 bases from V and 1 from J; bases not matched to a gene: 8. CDR3 size: 14 residues. The CDR3 region has the DNA TGTGCCAGCGATATGGGCGGGAGTTCCTACGAGCAGTACTTC. It is translated as CASDMGGSSYEQYF.

The rearrangement links TRBV19 to TRBJ2-1, with 9 bases identical to TRBD2. Germline V CDR1 and CDR2: LNHDA, SQIVND (reference sequence). The CDR3 is 15 residues long. Trimming at V came to 4 bases and at J to 8 bases, leaving 9 bases not matched to a gene. The CDR3 nucleotides read TGTGCCAGTAGTACTCCCAGCGGGAGGAGGGATGAGCAGTTCTTC. It specifies CASSTPSGRRDEQFF. Variable domain in full (rest from reference TRBV19 and TRBJ2-1): DGGITQSPKYLFRKEGQNVTLSCEQNLNHDAMYWYRQDPGQGLRLIYYSQIVNDFQKGDIAEGYSVSREKKESFPLTVTSAQKNPTAFYLCASSTPSGRRDEQFFGPGTRLTVL.

The gene calls are TRBV7-6 and TRBJ2-3; 8 positions match TRBD1. V lost 4 bases and J lost 5; bases outside the gene matches: 8. This CDR3 is 15 amino acids long. Germline CDR1 SGHVS, CDR2 FNYEAQ. The CDR3 DNA is TGTGCCAGCAGCTCATGGACAGGGCTAGAAGATACGCAGTATTTT. Translating gives CASSSWTGLEDTQYF.

This chain connects TRBV4-2 to TRBJ2-5; TRBD2 aligns across 9 bases. V lost 1 base and J lost 5; bases outside the gene matches: 11. CDR3 length: 17 residues. The germline CDR1 and CDR2 sequences are LGHNA and YNFKEQ. The CDR3 region is CASSQGVGLAMGETQYF. The CDR3, as DNA: TGTGCCAGCAGCCAAGGAGTTGGACTAGCGATGGGGGAGACCCAGTACTTC.

The rearrangement uses TRBV27 and TRBJ2-1, with a weak D call TRBD2 (6 bases). The V end was cut by 0 bases, the J end by 8 bases, with 23 bases between. Germline V gene lookup returns CDR1 MNHEY and CDR2 SMNVEV (reference sequence). The CDR3 totals 18 residues. CDR3 amino acids: CASSLSWGLRPIGDEQFF. The CDR3 DNA reads as TGTGCCAGCAGTTTATCATGGGGACTCCGGCCCATTGGGGATGAGCAGTTCTTC.

The chain carries TRBV11-2 and TRBJ2-5; D perhaps matches TRBD2 (7 bases). The CDR3 spans 17 residues. Germline lookup yields CDR1 SGHAT and CDR2 FQNNGV. Trimming left V 4 bases short and J 5 bases short, with 23 bases between. CDR3 DNA sequence: TGTGCCAGCAGCTACGGTCGGGGGGCGGGGGATTGGGAGACCCAGTACTTC. Protein: CASSYGRGAGDWETQYF.

The chain has TRBV30 and TRBJ2-5; TRBD1 matches at 10 bases. The CDR3 loop spans 16 amino acids. V gave up 0 bases and J gave up 5 bases; unmatched junction bases: 9. Germline loops: CDR1 GTSNPN, CDR2 SVGIG (reference sequence). The CDR3 nucleotides are TGTGCCTGGAGTGTTGGGGAAGGGACAGGGGCTGAGACCCAGTACTTC. Translating gives CAWSVGEGTGAETQYF.

The chain combines TRBV29-1 with TRBJ1-2; D remains ambiguous. Trimming took 5 bases from V and 4 from J, leaving 20 bases between them. CDR3 length: 15 amino acids. Germline V gene lookup returns CDR1 SQVTM and CDR2 ANQGSEA. The CDR3 DNA reads TGCAGCGTTAGTGTATTGGCTCCCGAGGGCTATGGCTACACCTTC. Amino acids: CSVSVLAPEGYGYTF. The full variable domain, with the rest looked up from reference TRBV29-1 and TRBJ1-2, is SAVISQKPSRDICQRGTSLTIQCQVDSQVTMMFWYRQQPGQSLTLIATANQGSEATYESGFVIDKFPISRPNLTFSTLTVSNMSPEDSSIYLCSVSVLAPEGYGYTFGSGTRLTVV.

This chain links TRBV4-1 with TRBJ1-1; D is undetermined. Germline V gives CDR1 MGHRA, CDR2 YSYEKL. V lost 1 base and J 2 bases, leaving 11 bases between the germline ends. The CDR3 runs 15 residues. This CDR3 is CASSQGQLRNTEAFF. CDR3 nucleotides: TGCGCCAGCAGCCAAGGACAACTCCGAAACACTGAAGCTTTCTTT.

The rearrangement links TRBV6-1 to TRBJ2-7; D might be TRBD2 (5 bases). The length of the CDR3 is 13 residues. Germline CDR1 is MNHNS and CDR2 is SASEGT. Trimming stripped 4 bases from V and 5 bases from J, with 12 bases between. The CDR3 DNA is TGTGCCAGCAGTGTAGGGAGAAATCACGAGCAGTACTTC. It is translated as CASSVGRNHEQYF.

This clone was counted a single time. The CDR3 is CATSGGHFQETQYF. Written as DNA, the CDR3 is TGTGCCACCAGCGGGGGACACTTCCAAGAGACCCAGTACTTC. The gene calls are TRBV15 and TRBJ2-5; TRBD1 is a possible D gene (6 bases). V was trimmed by 5 bases and J by 1 base, leaving 11 bases between them. CDR1 is LNHNV, CDR2 YYDKDF, per germline (reference sequence). The CDR3 length is 14 residues.

The CDR3 nucleotides are TGCGCCAGCAGACCTACGGGACTCCCCGGACACAATGAGCAGTTCTTC. Translating it yields CASRPTGLPGHNEQFF. The genes are TRBV4-1 and TRBJ2-1; a possible D gene is TRBD2 (6 bases). The V end lost 6 bases, the J end lost 5 bases, and 20 bases lay between the germline ends. CDR3 length: 16 amino acids. Per the germline V gene, CDR1 is MGHRA and CDR2 is YSYEKL.